These 17 T cell receptor beta chains were sequenced from one sample in a study of T cells after yellow fever vaccination. One entry per CDR3 protein, called by TCRdb with MiXCR from the 5' RACE reads. The sample lists some 350,000 distinct CDR3 sequences, 3.5% to 4.5% seen once, with more than 20% in the top ten. The starting material was PBMCs, obtained 5 days after the yellow fever booster vaccination. The receptors derive from a man aged 18 to 30 who received the YFV17D yellow fever vaccine.

This clonotype came up many times. The J gene is TRBJ2-3, the V gene TRBV5-5, with 8 bases fitting TRBD2. CDR1 is SGHKS and CDR2 is YYEKEE in the germline V gene (reference sequence). The CDR3 covers 17 residues. Unmatched junction bases numbered 12, after V lost 4 bases and J lost 2 bases. CDR3 protein: CASSTQPGGGDTDTQYF. DNA for the CDR3: TGTGCCAGCAGCACCCAGCCCGGGGGGGGTGACACAGATACGCAGTATTTT.

This clonotype was counted only a few times. The chain combines TRBV4-3 with TRBJ2-1, with 9 bases fitting TRBD1. Germline loops: CDR1 LGHNA, CDR2 YSLEER. The CDR3 is made up of 16 amino acids. J lost 7 bases, V lost 0 bases, and 7 bases had no gene match. CDR3 nucleotides: TGCGCCAGCAGCCAAGATTTAAGGACAGGGGTAAATGAGCAGTTCTTC. It codes for CASSQDLRTGVNEQFF.

CDR3 loop: CASSLSAFNTGELFF. The CDR3 region has the DNA TGTGCCAGCAGTTTATCGGCCTTCAACACCGGGGAGCTGTTTTTT. This chain joins TRBV12-3 or TRBV12-4 and TRBJ2-2; no clear D. V shed 2 bases and J shed 2 bases, with 9 bases lying between them. This CDR3 region has 15 residues.

This chain uses TRBV6-2 or TRBV6-3 with TRBJ1-1; D not certain. Trimming cost V 0 bases and J 2 bases, with 10 bases left between them. The CDR3 has 15 amino acids. The germline V gene encodes CDR1 MNHEY and CDR2 SVGEGT. CDR3 amino acids: CASSYSYETNTEAFF. In nucleotides, the CDR3 is TGTGCCAGCAGTTACTCGTACGAGACTAACACTGAAGCTTTCTTT.

The sample holds many counts of this clonotype. The chain uses TRBV5-4 and TRBJ2-2, with D possibly being TRBD2 (5 bases). Trimming removed 1 base at V and 3 bases at J, with 13 bases between. The germline CDR1 and CDR2 sequences are SGHNT and YYREEE (reference sequence). The CDR3 is 16 amino acids. Here the CDR3 DNA reads TGTGCCAGCAGCTTGTATCGAGGGAGAGACACCGGGGAGCTGTTTTTT. Its translation: CASSLYRGRDTGELFF.

This chain joins TRBV5-1 and TRBJ2-3, with 10 nucleotides matching TRBD1. J gave up 7 bases and V 1 base, and 6 bases lay outside the gene matches. CDR1 is SGHRS, CDR2 YFSETQ, per germline. This CDR3 is built from 15 residues. This CDR3 reads CASSLMGTGVNTQYF. The CDR3 DNA sequence: TGCGCCAGCAGCTTGATGGGGACAGGGGTAAATACGCAGTATTTT. Looking up the rest from reference TRBV5-1 and TRBJ2-3 gives the full variable domain: KAGVTQTPRYLIKTRGQQVTLSCSPISGHRSVSWYQQTPGQGLQFLFEYFSETQRNKGNFPGRFSGRQFSNSRSEMNVSTLELGDSALYLCASSLMGTGVNTQYFGPGTRLTVL.

In its sample, this clonotype was seen a few times. The V gene is TRBV11-3, the J gene TRBJ2-1; maybe TRBD1 (6 bases). The germline V gene has CDR1 SGHNT and CDR2 YENEEA. V lost 1 base and J 8 bases, leaving 15 bases between the germline ends. The CDR3 is 15 residues long. CDR3 sequence reads: CASSLGDTALDEQFF. In nucleotides, the CDR3 is TGTGCCAGCAGCTTAGGGGACACCGCGTTAGATGAGCAGTTCTTC.

The chain has TRBV20-1 and TRBJ2-7; the D is unclear. The CDR3 consists of 14 residues. V gave up 2 bases and J gave up 0 bases, with 11 bases separating them. Germline loops: CDR1 DFQATT, CDR2 SNEGSKA (reference sequence). Here the CDR3 DNA reads TGCAGTGCTAGATCCACGGGTAGCTCCTACGAGCAGTACTTC. This sequence encodes CSARSTGSSYEQYF.

At least ten counts were recorded for this clonotype. This chain connects TRBV20-1 to TRBJ2-1, with 7 bases that match TRBD2. Germline V CDR1 and CDR2: DFQATT, SNEGSKA (reference sequence). The CDR3 totals 14 residues. J was trimmed by 7 bases and V by 6 bases; bases with no gene match: 12. The CDR3 reads CSAQRAGRVNEQFF. CDR3 DNA: TGCAGTGCCCAACGGGCAGGGAGGGTGAATGAGCAGTTCTTC.

The chain is built from TRBV20-1 and TRBJ2-1; 7 positions match TRBD2. This CDR3 contains 16 residues. The germline gives CDR1 DFQATT, CDR2 SNEGSKA (reference sequence). V shed 0 bases, J shed 0 bases, and the junction held 5 bases outside the gene matches. CDR3 DNA sequence: TGCAGTGCTAGAGATGAGCGGGGCCCCTCCTACAATGAGCAGTTCTTC. Protein: CSARDERGPSYNEQFF.

This clonotype was picked up many times. The V gene is TRBV5-1, the J gene TRBJ2-2, with D tentatively TRBD2 (5 bases). The CDR3 spans 17 residues. Germline CDR1 reads SGHRS; CDR2 reads YFSETQ. Trimming took off 0 bases at V and 4 bases at J, with 16 bases between the two ends. CDR3: CASSLVLDGRATGELFF. In DNA, the CDR3 is TGCGCCAGCAGCTTGGTCCTGGACGGGCGGGCCACCGGGGAGCTGTTTTTT.

This rearrangement joins TRBV20-1 to TRBJ1-4; D not resolved. V lost 6 bases and J lost 6, with 5 bases in between. The germline V gene has CDR1 DFQATT and CDR2 SNEGSKA (reference sequence). This CDR3 is 10 amino acids long. The CDR3 protein is CSAGDEKLFF. Written as DNA, the CDR3 is TGCAGTGCCGGAGATGAAAAACTGTTTTTT.

The table lists this clonotype with a few counts. The J gene is TRBJ2-3, the V gene TRBV20-1, with 11 bases fitting TRBD2. Germline lookup yields CDR1 DFQATT and CDR2 SNEGSKA (reference sequence). The CDR3 totals 16 residues. V shed 2 bases and J 1 base; nucleotides not matched to a gene: 5. The CDR3 spells CSARSRGLAGTDTQYF. CDR3 DNA sequence: TGCAGTGCTAGATCCCGGGGACTAGCGGGCACAGATACGCAGTATTTT.

This CDR3 reads CASSTSRRSGANVLTF. The CDR3 DNA sequence: TGTGCCAGCAGCACGTCCCGCCGCTCTGGGGCCAACGTCCTGACTTTC. The chain uses TRBV28 and TRBJ2-6; D unclear. Germline-derived CDR1 and CDR2 are MDHEN and SYDVKM. The length of the CDR3 is 16 residues. V was shortened by 6 bases and J by 0 bases, with 12 bases between the two germline ends.

This clonotype was seen at least ten times. V is TRBV12-3 or TRBV12-4 and J is TRBJ2-3; TRBD2 might be the D (5 bases). This CDR3 is built from 16 residues. Deletions cut 4 bases from V and 1 base from J, with 15 bases between. The CDR3 region is CASSSSRGEGTDTQYF. The CDR3 DNA sequence: TGTGCCAGCAGTTCCTCACGGGGTGAGGGCACAGATACGCAGTATTTT.

This chain joins TRBV5-8 and TRBJ2-3; D may be TRBD1 (5 bases). Germline loops: CDR1 SGHTS, CDR2 YDEGEE. V was pared by 4 bases and J by 4 bases, with 16 bases between. CDR3 length equals 15 residues. The DNA of the CDR3 is TGTGCCAGCAGCCACCGGACAAAGGGTGCAGATACGCAGTATTTT. This codes for CASSHRTKGADTQYF.

This clonotype was found many times. The chain carries TRBV7-8 and TRBJ2-1, with 7 bases aligning to TRBD2. Germline CDR1 is SGHVS and CDR2 is FQNEAQ. The CDR3 runs 16 residues. The V and J ends lost 5 bases and 2 bases, in that order; junction bases with no gene match: 9. Written as DNA, the CDR3 is TGTGCCAGCAGCATCGGGGCGGGGGTGACCTACAATGAGCAGTTCTTC. It translates to CASSIGAGVTYNEQFF.